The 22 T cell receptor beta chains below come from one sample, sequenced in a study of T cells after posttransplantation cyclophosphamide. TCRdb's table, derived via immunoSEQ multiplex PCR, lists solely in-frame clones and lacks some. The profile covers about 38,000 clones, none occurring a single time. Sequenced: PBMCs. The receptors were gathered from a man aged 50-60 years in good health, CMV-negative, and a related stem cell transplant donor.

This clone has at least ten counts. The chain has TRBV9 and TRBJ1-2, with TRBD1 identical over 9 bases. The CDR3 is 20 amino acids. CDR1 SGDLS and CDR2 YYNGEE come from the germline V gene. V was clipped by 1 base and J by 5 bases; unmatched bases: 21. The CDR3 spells CASSVSWLQGAQPGRYGYTF. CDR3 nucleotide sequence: TGTGCCAGCAGCGTAAGCTGGTTACAGGGGGCTCAGCCGGGTCGTTATGGCTACACCTTC. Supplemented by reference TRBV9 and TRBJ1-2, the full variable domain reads DSGVTQTPKHLITATGQRVTLRCSPRSGDLSVYWYQQSLDQGLQFLIQYYNGEERAKGNILERFSAQQFPDLHSELNLSSLELGDSALYFCASSVSWLQGAQPGRYGYTFGSGTRLTVV.

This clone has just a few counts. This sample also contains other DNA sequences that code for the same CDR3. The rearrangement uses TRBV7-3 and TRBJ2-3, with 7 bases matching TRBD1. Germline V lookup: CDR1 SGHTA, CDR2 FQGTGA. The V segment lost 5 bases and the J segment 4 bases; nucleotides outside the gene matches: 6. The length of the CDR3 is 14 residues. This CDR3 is CASSLDRWSDTQYF. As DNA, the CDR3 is TGTGCCAGCAGCCTGGACAGGTGGTCAGATACGCAGTATTTT.

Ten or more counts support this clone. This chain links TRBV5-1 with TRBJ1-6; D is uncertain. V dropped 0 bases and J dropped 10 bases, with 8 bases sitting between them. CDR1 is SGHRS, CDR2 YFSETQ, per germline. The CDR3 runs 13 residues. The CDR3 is CASSLAEGSPLHF. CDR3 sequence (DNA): TGCGCCAGCAGCTTGGCCGAGGGATCACCCCTCCACTTT.

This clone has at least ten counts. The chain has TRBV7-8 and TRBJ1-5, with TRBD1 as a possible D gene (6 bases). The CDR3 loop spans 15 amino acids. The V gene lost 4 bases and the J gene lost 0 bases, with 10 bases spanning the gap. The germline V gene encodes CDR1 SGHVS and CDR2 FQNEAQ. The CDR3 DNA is TGTGCCAGCAGCTCACAGGGCTTTAGCAATCAGCCCCAGCATTTT. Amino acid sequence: CASSSQGFSNQPQHF. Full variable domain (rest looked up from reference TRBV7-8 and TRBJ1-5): GAGVSQSPRYKVAKRGQDVALRCDPISGHVSLFWYQQALGQGPEFLTYFQNEAQLDKSGLPSDRFFAERPEGSVSTLKIQRTQQEDSAVYLCASSSQGFSNQPQHFGDGTRLSIL.

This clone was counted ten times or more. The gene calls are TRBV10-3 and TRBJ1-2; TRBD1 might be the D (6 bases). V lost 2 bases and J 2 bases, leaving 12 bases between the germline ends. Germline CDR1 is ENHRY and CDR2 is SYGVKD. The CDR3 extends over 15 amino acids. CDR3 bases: TGTGCCATCAGTGAGACTGGACAGCTGAACTATGGCTACACCTTC. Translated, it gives CAISETGQLNYGYTF.

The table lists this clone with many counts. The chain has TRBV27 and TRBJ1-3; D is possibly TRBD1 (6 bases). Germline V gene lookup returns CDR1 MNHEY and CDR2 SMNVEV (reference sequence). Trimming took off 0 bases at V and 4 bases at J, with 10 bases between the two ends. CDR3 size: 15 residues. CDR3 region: CASSLSAGAGNTIYF. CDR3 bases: TGTGCCAGCAGTTTATCGGCGGGGGCGGGAAACACCATATATTTT.

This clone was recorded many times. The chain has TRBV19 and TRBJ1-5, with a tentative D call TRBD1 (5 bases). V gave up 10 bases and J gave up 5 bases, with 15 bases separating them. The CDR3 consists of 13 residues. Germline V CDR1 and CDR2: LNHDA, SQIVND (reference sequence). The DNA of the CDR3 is TGTGCCACCCTGGGCCAGACAGATCAGCCCCAGCATTTT. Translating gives CATLGQTDQPQHF. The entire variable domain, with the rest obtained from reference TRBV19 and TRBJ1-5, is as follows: DGGITQSPKYLFRKEGQNVTLSCEQNLNHDAMYWYRQDPGQGLRLIYYSQIVNDFQKGDIAEGYSVSREKKESFPLTVTSAQKNPTAFYLCATLGQTDQPQHFGDGTRLSIL.

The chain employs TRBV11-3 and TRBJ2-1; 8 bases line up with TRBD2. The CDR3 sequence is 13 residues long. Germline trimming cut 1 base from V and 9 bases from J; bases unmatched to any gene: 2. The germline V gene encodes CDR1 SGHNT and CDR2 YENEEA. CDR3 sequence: CASSLGGRSEQFF. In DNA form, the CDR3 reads TGTGCCAGCAGCTTAGGCGGGAGGAGTGAGCAGTTCTTC.

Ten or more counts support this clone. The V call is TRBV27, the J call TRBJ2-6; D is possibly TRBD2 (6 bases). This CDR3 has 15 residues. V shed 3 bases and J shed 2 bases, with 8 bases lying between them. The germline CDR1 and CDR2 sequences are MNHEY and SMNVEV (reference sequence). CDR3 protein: CASSFGGTGANVLTF. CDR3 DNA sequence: TGTGCCAGCAGTTTTGGGGGGACTGGGGCCAACGTCCTGACTTTC.

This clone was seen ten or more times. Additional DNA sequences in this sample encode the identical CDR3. CDR3 region: CASSGTTGLYGYTF. In DNA form, the CDR3 reads TGCGCCAGCAGCGGGACTACAGGGCTCTATGGCTACACCTTC. This rearrangement joins TRBV5-1 to TRBJ1-2, with D possibly being TRBD1 (6 bases). V lost 4 bases, J lost 4 bases, and 14 bases lay in between. Germline CDR1 reads SGHRS; CDR2 reads YFSETQ. This CDR3 is 14 amino acids long.

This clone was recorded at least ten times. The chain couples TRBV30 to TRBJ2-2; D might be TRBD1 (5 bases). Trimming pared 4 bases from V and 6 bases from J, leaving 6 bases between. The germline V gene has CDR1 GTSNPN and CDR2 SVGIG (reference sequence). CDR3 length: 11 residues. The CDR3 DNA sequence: TGTGCCTGGATAGGGGCCGGGGAGCTGTTTTTT. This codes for CAWIGAGELFF.

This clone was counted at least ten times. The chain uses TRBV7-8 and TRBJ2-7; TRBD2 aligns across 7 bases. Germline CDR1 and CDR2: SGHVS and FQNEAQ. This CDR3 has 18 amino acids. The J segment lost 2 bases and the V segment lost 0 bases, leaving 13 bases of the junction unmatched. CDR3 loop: CASSLAQLGGTRPYEQYF. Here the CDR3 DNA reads TGTGCCAGCAGCTTAGCCCAATTGGGGGGGACTCGGCCCTACGAGCAGTACTTC.

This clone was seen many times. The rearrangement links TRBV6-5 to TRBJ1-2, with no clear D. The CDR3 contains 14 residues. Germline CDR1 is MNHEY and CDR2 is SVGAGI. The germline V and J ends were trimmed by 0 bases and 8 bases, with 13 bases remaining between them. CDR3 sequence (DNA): TGTGCCAGCAGTTACTCCTCAGGCGTCAGGGGCTACACCTTC. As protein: CASSYSSGVRGYTF.

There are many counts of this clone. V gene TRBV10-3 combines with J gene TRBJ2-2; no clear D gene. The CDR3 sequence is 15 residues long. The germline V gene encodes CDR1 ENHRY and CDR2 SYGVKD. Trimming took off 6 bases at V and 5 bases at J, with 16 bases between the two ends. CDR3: CAIRPDDGSTGELFF. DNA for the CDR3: TGTGCCATCAGGCCAGACGACGGGTCGACCGGGGAGCTGTTTTTT.

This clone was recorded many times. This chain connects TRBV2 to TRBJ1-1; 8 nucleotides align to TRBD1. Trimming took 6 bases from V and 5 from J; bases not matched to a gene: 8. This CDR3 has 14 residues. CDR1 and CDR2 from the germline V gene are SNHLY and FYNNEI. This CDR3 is CASSVGQGETEAFF. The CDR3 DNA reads TGTGCCAGCAGCGTCGGACAGGGAGAAACTGAAGCTTTCTTT.

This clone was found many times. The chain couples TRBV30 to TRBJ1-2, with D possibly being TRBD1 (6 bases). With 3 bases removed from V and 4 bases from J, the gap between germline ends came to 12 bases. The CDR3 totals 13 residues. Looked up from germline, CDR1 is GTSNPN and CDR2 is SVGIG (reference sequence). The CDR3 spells CAWSRDRPYGYTF. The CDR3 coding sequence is TGTGCCTGGAGCCGAGACAGGCCCTATGGCTACACCTTC.

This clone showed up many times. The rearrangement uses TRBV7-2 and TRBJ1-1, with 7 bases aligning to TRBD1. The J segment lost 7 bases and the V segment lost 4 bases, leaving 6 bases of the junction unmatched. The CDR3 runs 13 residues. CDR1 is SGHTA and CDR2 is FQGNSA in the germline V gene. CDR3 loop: CASSSLYRGEAFF. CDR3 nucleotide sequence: TGTGCCAGCAGCTCCTTGTACAGGGGTGAAGCTTTCTTT.

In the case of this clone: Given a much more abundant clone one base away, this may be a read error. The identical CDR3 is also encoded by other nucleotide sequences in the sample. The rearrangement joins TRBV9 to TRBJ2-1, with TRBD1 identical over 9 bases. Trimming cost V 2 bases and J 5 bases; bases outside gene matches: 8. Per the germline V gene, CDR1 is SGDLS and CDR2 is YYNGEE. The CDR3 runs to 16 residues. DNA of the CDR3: TGTGCCAGCAGCGTGGGCCCGGGACAGGGTAACAATGAGCAGTTCTTC. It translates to CASSVGPGQGNNEQFF.

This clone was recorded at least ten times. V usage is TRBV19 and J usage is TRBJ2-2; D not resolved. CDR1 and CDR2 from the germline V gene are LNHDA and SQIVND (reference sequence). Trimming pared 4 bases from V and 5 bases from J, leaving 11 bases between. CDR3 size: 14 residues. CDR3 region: CASSTFADTGELFF. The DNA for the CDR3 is TGTGCCAGTAGTACGTTCGCGGATACCGGGGAGCTGTTTTTT.

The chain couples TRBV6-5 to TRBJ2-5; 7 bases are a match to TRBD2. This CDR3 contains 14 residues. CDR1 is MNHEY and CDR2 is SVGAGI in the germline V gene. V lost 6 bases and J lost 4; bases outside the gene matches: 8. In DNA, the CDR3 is TGTGCCAGCAGCCCCGTGGCTAGCGGAGAGACCCAGTACTTC. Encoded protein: CASSPVASGETQYF.

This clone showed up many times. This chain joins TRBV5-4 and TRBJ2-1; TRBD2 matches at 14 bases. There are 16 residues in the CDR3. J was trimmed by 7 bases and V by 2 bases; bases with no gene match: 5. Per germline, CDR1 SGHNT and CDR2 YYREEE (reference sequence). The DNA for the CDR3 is TGTGCCAGCAGCTTCCCGACTAGCGGGGGGGCTAATGAGCAGTTCTTC. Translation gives CASSFPTSGGANEQFF.

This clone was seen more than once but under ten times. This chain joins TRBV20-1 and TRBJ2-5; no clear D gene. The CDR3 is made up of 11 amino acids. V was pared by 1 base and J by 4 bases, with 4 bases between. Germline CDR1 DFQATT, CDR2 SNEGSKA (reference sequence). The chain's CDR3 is CSARGPETQYF. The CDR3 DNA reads TGCAGTGCTAGAGGGCCAGAGACCCAGTACTTC.